Listed here are 5 T cell receptor beta chains from one sample, sequenced in a study of cytomegalovirus exposure and HLA in healthy donors. 13 Jbeta primers and 60 Vbeta primers were used for the PCR. Libraries were prepared by immunoSEQ multiplex PCR; TCRdb keeps only in-frame clonotypes and omits some of them. The sample yields 150,000 to 200,000 clones, roughly 8.7% seen once. The sample comprised PBMCs. Every receptor here comes from a woman aged 25 to 39 in good health and CMV-seropositive.

This clone was detected only a few times. The gene calls are TRBV5-6 and TRBJ2-7; 11 bases agree with TRBD2. V shed 4 bases, J shed 3 bases, and the junction held 6 bases outside the gene matches. This CDR3 is built from 15 residues. The V gene's germline CDR1 is SGHDT and CDR2 YYEEEE. The CDR3: CASSPWGLADYEQYF. The CDR3 DNA reads TGTGCCAGCAGCCCATGGGGACTAGCGGACTACGAGCAGTACTTC.

This chain uses TRBV7-9 with TRBJ1-4; tentative D call: TRBD1 (5 bases). This CDR3 contains 14 residues. The V end was cut by 3 bases, the J end by 6 bases, with 11 bases between. CDR1 is SEHNR, CDR2 FQNEAQ, per germline (reference sequence). CDR3 loop: CASSFGGGDEKLFF. In nucleotides, the CDR3 is TGTGCCAGCAGCTTCGGAGGAGGGGATGAAAAACTGTTTTTT. The full variable domain, in which reference TRBV7-9 and TRBJ1-4 provide the parts outside the CDR3, is DTGVSQNPRHKITKRGQNVTFRCDPISEHNRLYWYRQTLGQGPEFLTYFQNEAQLEKSRLLSDRFSAERPKGSFSTLEIQRTEQGDSAMYLCASSFGGGDEKLFFGSGTQLSVL.

This clone was observed a handful of times. The chain couples TRBV5-1 to TRBJ2-7, with D possibly matching TRBD2 (6 bases). The CDR3 covers 16 residues. Trimming cost V 5 bases and J 3 bases, with 21 bases left between them. The V gene's germline CDR1 is SGHRS and CDR2 YFSETQ. This CDR3 reads CASSLTPGGWVYEQYF. The CDR3 bases are TGCGCCAGCAGTTTAACCCCCGGAGGGTGGGTCTACGAGCAGTACTTC. Full variable domain (missing parts from reference TRBV5-1 and TRBJ2-7): KAGVTQTPRYLIKTRGQQVTLSCSPISGHRSVSWYQQTPGQGLQFLFEYFSETQRNKGNFPGRFSGRQFSNSRSEMNVSTLELGDSALYLCASSLTPGGWVYEQYFGPGTRLTVT.

This clone has more than one count but fewer than ten. The chain is built from TRBV5-1 and TRBJ1-4; D might be TRBD1 (5 bases). The CDR3 runs to 14 residues. Trimming took 4 bases from V and 4 from J, leaving 11 bases between them. Germline V gene lookup returns CDR1 SGHRS and CDR2 YFSETQ. The CDR3 DNA sequence: TGCGCCAGCAGCCCGGACACGCATAATGAAAAACTGTTTTTT. It translates to CASSPDTHNEKLFF.

The genes are TRBV7-9 and TRBJ2-1; D may be TRBD2 (6 bases). V was shortened by 4 bases and J by 3 bases, with 10 bases between the two germline ends. This CDR3 comprises 14 residues. Germline CDR1 SEHNR, CDR2 FQNEAQ (reference sequence). CDR3 nucleotides: TGTGCCAGCAGCTACGGGAGCTTCTACAATGAGCAGTTCTTC. Encoded protein: CASSYGSFYNEQFF.